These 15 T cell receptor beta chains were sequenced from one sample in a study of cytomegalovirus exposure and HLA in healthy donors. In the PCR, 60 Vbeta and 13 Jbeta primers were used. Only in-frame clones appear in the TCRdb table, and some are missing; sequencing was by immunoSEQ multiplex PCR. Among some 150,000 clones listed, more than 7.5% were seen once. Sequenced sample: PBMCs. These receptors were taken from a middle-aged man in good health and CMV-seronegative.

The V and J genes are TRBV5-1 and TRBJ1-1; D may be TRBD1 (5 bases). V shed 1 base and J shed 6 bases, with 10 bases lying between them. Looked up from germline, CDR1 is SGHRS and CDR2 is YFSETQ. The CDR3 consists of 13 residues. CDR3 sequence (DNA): TGCGCCAGCAGCTTGCCAGGGAAGGCTGAAGCTTTCTTT. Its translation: CASSLPGKAEAFF.

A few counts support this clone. CDR3 in DNA: TGTGCCTGGACCCCGGACAGGGTAGGCGGGGAGCTGTTTTTT. Amino acid sequence: CAWTPDRVGGELFF. The V call is TRBV30, the J call TRBJ2-2; 8 positions match TRBD1. Germline CDR1 reads GTSNPN; CDR2 reads SVGIG (reference sequence). V gave up 4 bases and J gave up 7 bases; unmatched junction bases: 8. CDR3 length: 14 residues.

CDR3: CASTWGQRYGYTF. CDR3 nucleotide sequence: TGTGCCAGCACCTGGGGACAGAGATATGGCTACACCTTC. The rearrangement uses TRBV6-1 and TRBJ1-2; 7 bases fit TRBD1. Germline V gene lookup returns CDR1 MNHNS and CDR2 SASEGT. This CDR3 has 13 residues. V dropped 7 bases and J dropped 5; count of bases not matched to a gene: 7.

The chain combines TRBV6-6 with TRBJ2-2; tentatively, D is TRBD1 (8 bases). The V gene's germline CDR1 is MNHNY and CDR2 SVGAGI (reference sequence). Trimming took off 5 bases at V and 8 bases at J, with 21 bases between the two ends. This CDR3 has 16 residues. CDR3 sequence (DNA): TGTGCCAGCAGTACGGCAGGACAGGGAGGGAGTGGGGAGCTGTTTTTT. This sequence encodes CASSTAGQGGSGELFF.

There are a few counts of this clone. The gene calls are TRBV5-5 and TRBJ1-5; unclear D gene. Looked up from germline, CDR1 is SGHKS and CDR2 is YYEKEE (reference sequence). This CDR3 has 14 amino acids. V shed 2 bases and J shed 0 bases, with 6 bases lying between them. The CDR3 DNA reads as TGTGCCAGCAGCTTTGGCCATAGCAATCAGCCCCAGCATTTT. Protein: CASSFGHSNQPQHF.

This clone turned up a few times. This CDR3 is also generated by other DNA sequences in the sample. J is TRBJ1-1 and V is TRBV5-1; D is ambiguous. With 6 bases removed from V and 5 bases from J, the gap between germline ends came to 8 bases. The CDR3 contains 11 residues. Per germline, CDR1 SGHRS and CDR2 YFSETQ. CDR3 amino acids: CASTGNTEAFF. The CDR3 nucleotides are TGCGCCAGCACGGGGAATACTGAAGCTTTCTTT.

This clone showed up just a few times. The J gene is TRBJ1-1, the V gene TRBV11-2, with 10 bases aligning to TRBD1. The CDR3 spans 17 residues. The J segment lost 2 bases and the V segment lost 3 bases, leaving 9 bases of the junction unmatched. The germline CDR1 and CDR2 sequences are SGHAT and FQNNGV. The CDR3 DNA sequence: TGTGCCAGCAGCTTCCGACAGGGGGCCTTAGAAAACACTGAAGCTTTCTTT. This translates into CASSFRQGALENTEAFF.

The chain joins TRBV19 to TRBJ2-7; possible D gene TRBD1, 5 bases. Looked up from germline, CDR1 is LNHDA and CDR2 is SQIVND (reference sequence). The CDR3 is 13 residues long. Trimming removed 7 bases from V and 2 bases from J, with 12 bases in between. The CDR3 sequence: CASMKLGAYEQYF. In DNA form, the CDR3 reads TGTGCCAGTATGAAGCTAGGGGCCTACGAGCAGTACTTC.

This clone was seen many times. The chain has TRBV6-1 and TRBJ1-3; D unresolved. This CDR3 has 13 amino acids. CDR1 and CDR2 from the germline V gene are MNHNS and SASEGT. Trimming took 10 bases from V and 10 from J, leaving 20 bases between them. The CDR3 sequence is CATSGRPRGTIYF. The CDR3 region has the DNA TGTGCCACCTCCGGACGGCCGCGGGGAACCATATATTTT.

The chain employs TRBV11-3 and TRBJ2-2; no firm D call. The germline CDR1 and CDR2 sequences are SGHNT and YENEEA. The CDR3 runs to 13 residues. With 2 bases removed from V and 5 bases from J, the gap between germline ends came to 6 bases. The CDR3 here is CASSLIQTGELFF. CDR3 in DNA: TGTGCCAGCAGCTTAATTCAAACCGGGGAGCTGTTTTTT.

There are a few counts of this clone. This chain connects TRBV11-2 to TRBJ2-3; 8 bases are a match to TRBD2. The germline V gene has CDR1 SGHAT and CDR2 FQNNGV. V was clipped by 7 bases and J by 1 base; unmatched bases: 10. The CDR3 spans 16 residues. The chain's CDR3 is CASTRSTSGRTDTQYF. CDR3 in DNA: TGTGCCAGCACGAGAAGTACTAGCGGCCGCACAGATACGCAGTATTTT.

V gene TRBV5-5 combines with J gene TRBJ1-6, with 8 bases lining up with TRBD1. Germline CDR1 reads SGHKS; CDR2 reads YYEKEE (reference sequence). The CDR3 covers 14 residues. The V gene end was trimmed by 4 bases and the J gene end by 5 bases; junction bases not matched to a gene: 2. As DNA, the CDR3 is TGTGCCAGCAGCCTGACAGGGGATAATTCACCCCTCCACTTT. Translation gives CASSLTGDNSPLHF.

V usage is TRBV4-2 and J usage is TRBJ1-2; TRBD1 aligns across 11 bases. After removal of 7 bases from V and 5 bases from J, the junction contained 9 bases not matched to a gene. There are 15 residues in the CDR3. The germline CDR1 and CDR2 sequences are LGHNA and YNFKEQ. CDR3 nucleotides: TGTGCCAGCAACTCCGCGGGACAGGGGGTGTATGGCTACACCTTC. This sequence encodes CASNSAGQGVYGYTF.

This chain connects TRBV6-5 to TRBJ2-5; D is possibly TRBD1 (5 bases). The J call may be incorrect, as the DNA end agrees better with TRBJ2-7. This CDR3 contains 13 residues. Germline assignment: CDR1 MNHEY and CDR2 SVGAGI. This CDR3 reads CASSYSGAHEQYF. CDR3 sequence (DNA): TGTGCCAGCAGTTACTCAGGGGCCCACGAGCAGTACTTC.

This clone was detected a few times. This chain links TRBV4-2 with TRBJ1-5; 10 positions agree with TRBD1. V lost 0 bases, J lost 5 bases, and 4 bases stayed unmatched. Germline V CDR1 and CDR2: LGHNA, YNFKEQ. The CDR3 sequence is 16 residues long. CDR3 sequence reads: CASSQDWDRGHQPQHF. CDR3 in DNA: TGTGCCAGCAGCCAAGATTGGGACAGGGGACATCAGCCCCAGCATTTT.